A selection of T cell receptor beta chains follows, all from one sample in a study of CD8+ T cells in alopecia areata. This table comes from immunoSEQ multiplex PCR, and its TCRdb copy is limited to in-frame clones, with some not included. The sample lists 90,000 to 150,000 clones, about 50% seen once, with approximately 0.46% in the top ten. The sequencing used CD4+ T cells sorted from blood, collected at week 4, from a patient treated with tofacitinib. These receptors were collected from a human donor with alopecia areata. Each CDR3 is given without its conserved first and last residue.

v_call	cdr3_length	j_call	cdr3_aa
TRBV11-2	14	TRBJ1-2	ASSSVRTQRNYGYT
TRBV29-1	12	TRBJ2-5	SAGRTGLQETQY
TRBV29-1	12	TRBJ1-3	SVLQGEAGNTIY
TRBV29-1	11	TRBJ1-1	SVDVVQYTEAF
TRBV29-1	12	TRBJ2-3	SVGSRLRTDTQY
TRBV4-2	15	TRBJ2-1	ASSQDGGGGSYNEQF
TRBV30	10	TRBJ1-2	AWSWGNYGYT
TRBV10-2	13	TRBJ2-3	ASSSGRQGTDTQY
TRBV14	11	TRBJ1-2	ASSHRTAYGYT
TRBV7-2	10	TRBJ2-7	ASSLAAYEQY